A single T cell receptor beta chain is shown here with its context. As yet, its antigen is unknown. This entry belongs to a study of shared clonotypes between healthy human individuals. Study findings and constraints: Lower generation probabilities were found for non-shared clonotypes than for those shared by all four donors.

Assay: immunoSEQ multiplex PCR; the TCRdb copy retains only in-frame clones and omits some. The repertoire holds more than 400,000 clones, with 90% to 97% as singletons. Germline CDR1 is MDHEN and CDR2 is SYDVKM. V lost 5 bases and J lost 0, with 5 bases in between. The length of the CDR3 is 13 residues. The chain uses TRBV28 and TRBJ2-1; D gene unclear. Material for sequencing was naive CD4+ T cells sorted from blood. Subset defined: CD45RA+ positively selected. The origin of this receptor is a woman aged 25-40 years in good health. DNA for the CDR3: TGTGCCAGCAGTCGACCCTCCTACAATGAGCAGTTCTTC. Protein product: CASSRPSYNEQFF.